The clone carrying this T cell receptor beta chain appeared a few times. The antigen is not known. This table comes from immunoSEQ multiplex PCR, and its TCRdb copy is limited to in-frame clones, with some not included. The sample has roughly 1 million clones, about 76% seen once. The donor cohort consisted entirely of Caucasian adults residing in Nashville, Tennessee. A split of CD4+ cells into CD45RA+ naive and CD45RA-negative memory subsets was performed. These data are taken from a study of shared clonotypes between healthy human individuals. Points from the study as a whole: Shared clonotypes across all four donors exceeded non-shared ones in generation probability. Naive subsets generally exceeded memory subsets in estimated richness.

Source material: memory CD4+ T cells sorted from blood. The subset: CD45RA-negative fraction. The TCR was taken from a man aged 18 to 30 in good health.

CDR3 DNA sequence: TGTGCCAGCAGCTCTTTGGGGACTAGCGGCAAAGAGACCCAGTACTTC. Translating gives CASSSLGTSGKETQYF. The chain recombines TRBV11-2 with TRBJ2-5; TRBD2 aligns across 11 bases. The CDR3 runs 16 residues. Germline V gene sequence: CDR1 SGHAT, CDR2 FQNNGV. The V and J ends lost 4 bases and 3 bases, in that order; junction bases with no gene match: 7. Full variable domain (outside the CDR3, taken from reference TRBV11-2 and TRBJ2-5): EAGVAQSPRYKIIEKRQSVAFWCNPISGHATLYWYQQILGQGPKLLIQFQNNGVVDDSQLPKDRFSAERLKGVDSTLKIQPAKLEDSAVYLCASSSLGTSGKETQYFGPGTRLLVL.